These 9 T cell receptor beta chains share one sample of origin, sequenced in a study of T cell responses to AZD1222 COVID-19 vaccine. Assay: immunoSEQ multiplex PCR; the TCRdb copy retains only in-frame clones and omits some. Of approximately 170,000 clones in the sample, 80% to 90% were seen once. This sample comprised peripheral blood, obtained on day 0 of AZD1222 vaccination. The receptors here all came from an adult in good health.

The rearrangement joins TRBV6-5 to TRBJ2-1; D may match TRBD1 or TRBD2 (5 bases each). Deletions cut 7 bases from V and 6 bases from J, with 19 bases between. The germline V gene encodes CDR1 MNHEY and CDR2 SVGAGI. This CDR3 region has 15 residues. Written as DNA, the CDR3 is TGTGCCAGCACCCGGAGTCTGGGACGAGGCAATGAGCAGTTCTTC. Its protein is CASTRSLGRGNEQFF.

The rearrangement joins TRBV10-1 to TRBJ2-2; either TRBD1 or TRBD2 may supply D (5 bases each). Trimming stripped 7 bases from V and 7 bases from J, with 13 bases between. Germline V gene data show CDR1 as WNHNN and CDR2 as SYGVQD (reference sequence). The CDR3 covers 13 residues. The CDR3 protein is CASNPGTGGELFF. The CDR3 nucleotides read TGCGCCAGCAACCCCGGGACCGGCGGGGAGCTGTTTTTT.

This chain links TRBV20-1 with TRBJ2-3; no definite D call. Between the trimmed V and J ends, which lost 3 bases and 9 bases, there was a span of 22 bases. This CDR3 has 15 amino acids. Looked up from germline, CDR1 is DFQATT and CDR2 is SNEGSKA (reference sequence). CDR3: CSASPTRDTPHTQYF. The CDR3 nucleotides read TGCAGTGCTAGTCCAACCCGTGACACCCCACACACGCAGTATTTT.

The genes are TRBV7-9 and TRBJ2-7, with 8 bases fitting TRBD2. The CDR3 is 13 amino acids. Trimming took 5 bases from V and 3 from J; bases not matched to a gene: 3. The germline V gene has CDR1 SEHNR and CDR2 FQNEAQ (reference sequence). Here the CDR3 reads CASSLSGDYEQYV. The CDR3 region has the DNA TGTGCCAGCAGCCTTAGCGGGGACTACGAGCAGTACGTC.

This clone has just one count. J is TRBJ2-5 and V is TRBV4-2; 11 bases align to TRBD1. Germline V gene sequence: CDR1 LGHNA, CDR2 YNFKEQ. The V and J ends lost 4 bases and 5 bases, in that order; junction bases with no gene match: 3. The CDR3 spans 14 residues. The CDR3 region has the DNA TGTGCCAGCAGCCTGGACAGGGGGCACGAGACCCAGTACTTC. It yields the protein CASSLDRGHETQYF.

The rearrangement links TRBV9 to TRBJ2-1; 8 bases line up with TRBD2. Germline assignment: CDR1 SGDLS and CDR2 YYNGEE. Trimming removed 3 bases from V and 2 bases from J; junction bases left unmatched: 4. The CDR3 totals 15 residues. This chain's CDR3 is CASSGTSGPYNEQFF. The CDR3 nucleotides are TGTGCCAGCAGCGGAACTAGCGGACCCTACAATGAGCAGTTCTTC.

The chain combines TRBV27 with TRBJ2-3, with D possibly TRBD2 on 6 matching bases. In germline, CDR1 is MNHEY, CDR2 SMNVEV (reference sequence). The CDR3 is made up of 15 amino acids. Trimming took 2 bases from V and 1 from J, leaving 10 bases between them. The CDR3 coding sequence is TGTGCCAGCAGTTTAGCGGGGTTGGGCACAGATACGCAGTATTTT. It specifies CASSLAGLGTDTQYF.

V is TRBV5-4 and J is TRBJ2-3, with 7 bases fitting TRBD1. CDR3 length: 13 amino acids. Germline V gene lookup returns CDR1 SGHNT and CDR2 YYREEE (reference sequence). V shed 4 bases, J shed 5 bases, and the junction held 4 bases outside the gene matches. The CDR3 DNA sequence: TGTGCCAGCAGCCGGACAGGAATAGATACGCAGTATTTT. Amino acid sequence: CASSRTGIDTQYF.

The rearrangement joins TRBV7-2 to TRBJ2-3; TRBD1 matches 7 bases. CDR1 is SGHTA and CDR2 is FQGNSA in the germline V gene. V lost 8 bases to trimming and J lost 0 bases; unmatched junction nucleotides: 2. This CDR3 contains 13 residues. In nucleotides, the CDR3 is TGTGCCAGCGAGGGACAGAGCACAGATACGCAGTATTTT. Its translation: CASEGQSTDTQYF.